These T cell receptor beta chains were read from a single sample in a study of T cells in Graves' hyperthyroidism and ophthalmopathy. MiXCR, run by TCRdb on the multiplex PCR reads, gives a single entry per CDR3 protein. The sample records more than 550,000 distinct CDR3 sequences, around 20% being singletons. Sequenced material: blood. These receptor sequences come from a woman aged 45-65 years with Graves' hyperthyroidism that later progressed to Graves' ophthalmopathy. Each CDR3 is given with its conserved first and last residue. A D gene is named only where the DNA matches it firmly. Not every row has a clone size; where given, it reads once, few, many or a size class.

len	v_gene	abundance	j_gene	d_gene	CDR3aa	CDR3nt
17	TRBV6-1	few	TRBJ2-3	NA	CASSEWQDRRPTDTQYF	TGTGCCAGCAGTGAATGGCAGGACAGAAGACCAACAGATACGCAGTATTTT
15	TRBV7-9	many	TRBJ2-7	TRBD1	CASSPRSRGHIKQYF	TGTGCCAGCAGCCCACGGTCCAGGGGGCATATCAAGCAGTACTTC
16	TRBV19	NA	TRBJ1-4	NA	CASSKRTAVTNEKLFF	TGTGCCAGTAGTAAAAGGACAGCCGTCACTAATGAAAAACTGTTTTTT
12	TRBV5-1	NA	TRBJ2-3	NA	CASSLNQDAQYF	TGCGCCAGCAGCTTGAACCAGGATGCGCAGTATTTT
13	TRBV6-5	few	TRBJ1-2	NA	CASSYLVNYGYTF	TGTGCCAGCAGTTACCTGGTTAACTATGGCTACACCTTC
15	TRBV18	NA	TRBJ1-4	NA	CASSPPPGGGEKLFF	TGTGCCAGCTCACCACCTCCCGGGGGCGGGGAAAAACTGTTTTTT
12	TRBV29-1	NA	TRBJ2-7	NA	CSVNDGSYEQYF	TGCAGCGTGAATGACGGCTCCTACGAGCAGTACTTC
13	TRBV6-5	NA	TRBJ1-5	NA	CASSYSILQPQHF	TGTGCCAGCAGTTACTCGATTCTCCAGCCCCAGCATTTT
14	TRBV20-1	many	TRBJ2-1	NA	CSARDGYTLDEQFF	TGCAGTGCTAGAGATGGGTACACTTTGGATGAGCAGTTCTTC
15	TRBV7-9	NA	TRBJ2-1	NA	CAALEGGTTYNEQFF	TGTGCCGCCCTAGAGGGGGGAACTACCTACAATGAGCAGTTCTTC
16	TRBV4-1	NA	TRBJ2-5	TRBD1	CASSQAKIQGAETQYF	TGCGCCAGCAGCCAAGCCAAGATTCAGGGGGCCGAGACCCAGTACTTC
17	TRBV7-8	NA	TRBJ1-5	TRBD1	CASSPGTAPNSNQPQHF	TGTGCCAGCAGCCCCGGGACAGCTCCAAATAGCAATCAGCCCCAGCATTTT
15	TRBV12-5	many	TRBJ1-5	TRBD1	CASGLGTGGHEPQHF	TGTGCTAGTGGTTTGGGGACAGGGGGGCATGAGCCCCAGCATTTT
14	TRBV5-8	few	TRBJ2-5	NA	CASSPGVQQETQYF	TGTGCCAGCAGCCCAGGGGTCCAACAAGAGACCCAGTACTTC
13	TRBV29-1	NA	TRBJ2-2	NA	CSVDREGTGELFF	TGCAGCGTTGACAGGGAAGGGACCGGGGAGCTGTTTTTT